This T cell receptor beta chain is from a study of T cells in Graves' hyperthyroidism and ophthalmopathy. Patients aged 18 to 65 had newly diagnosed hyperthyroidism of under 2 months' duration. CDR1 and CDR2 (germline): LNHDA, SQIVND (reference sequence). This CDR3 contains 14 residues. J was trimmed by 5 bases and V by 6 bases; bases with no gene match: 7. Points from the study as a whole: Among thyroid clonotypes expanded above 0.001, most also appeared in blood. Ophthalmopathy and stable hyperthyroidism were told apart by a 13 V-J model.

On this clonotype itself: Its target is unknown.

Researchers took RNA transcripts and amplified the TCR beta CDR3 regions from them. When the TCR CDR3 underwent first-round RT-PCR, the HTBI primer set was used. One entry per CDR3 protein, called by TCRdb with MiXCR from the multiplex PCR reads. The sample holds hundreds of thousands of distinct CDR3 sequences, roughly a third seen once. The rearrangement joins TRBV19 to TRBJ1-5, with 7 bases matching TRBD1. The sequence derives from a woman aged 40 to 49 with Graves' hyperthyroidism. Sequences were obtained from blood. CDR3 DNA sequence: TGTGCCAGTAGGATCCTCAGGGGGGATCAGCCCCAGCATTTT. Encoded protein: CASRILRGDQPQHF.